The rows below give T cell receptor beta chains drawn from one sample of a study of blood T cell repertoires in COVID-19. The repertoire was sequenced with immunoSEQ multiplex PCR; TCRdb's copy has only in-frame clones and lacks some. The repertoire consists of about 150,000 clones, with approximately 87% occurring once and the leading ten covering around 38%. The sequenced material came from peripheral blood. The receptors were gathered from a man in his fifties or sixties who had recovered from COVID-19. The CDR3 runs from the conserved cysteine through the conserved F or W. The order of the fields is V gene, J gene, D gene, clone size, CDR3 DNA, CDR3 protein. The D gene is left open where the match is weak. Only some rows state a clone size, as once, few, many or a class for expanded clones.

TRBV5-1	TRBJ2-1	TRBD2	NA	TGCGCCAGCAGCACCGGCGGACTAGCGGGGGCGGGTGAGCAGTTCTTC	CASSTGGLAGAGEQFF
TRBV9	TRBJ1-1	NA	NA	TGTGCCAGCAGCCCCTGGGGGAGGGCCATTAACACTGAAGCTTTCTTT	CASSPWGRAINTEAFF
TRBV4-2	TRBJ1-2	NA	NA	TGTGCCAGCAGCCAAGGTAGGGGTTCGTATGGCTACACCTTC	CASSQGRGSYGYTF
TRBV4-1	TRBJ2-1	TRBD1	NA	TGCGCCAGCAGCTCACCGGGACAGGTTTACAATGAGCAGTTCTTC	CASSSPGQVYNEQFF
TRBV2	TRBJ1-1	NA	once	TGTGCCAGCAGTCCCGGGACTCACACTGAAGCTTTCTTT	CASSPGTHTEAFF
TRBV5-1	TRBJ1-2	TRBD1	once	TGCGCCAGCAGCCCGAACCGGGACAGGGCCTATGGCTACACCTTC	CASSPNRDRAYGYTF
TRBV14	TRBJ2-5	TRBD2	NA	TGTGCCAGCAGCCTACTAGCGGGGGTGGAGACCCAGTACTTC	CASSLLAGVETQYF
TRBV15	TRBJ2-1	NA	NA	TGTGCCACCAGCCAGATCGGCGGATTTAACTCCTACAATGAGCAGTTCTTC	CATSQIGGFNSYNEQFF
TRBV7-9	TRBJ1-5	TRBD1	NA	TGTGCCAGCAGCTCCATATCAGGGGGTACGGGCAATCAGCCCCAGCATTTT	CASSSISGGTGNQPQHF
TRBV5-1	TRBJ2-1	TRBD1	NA	TGCGCCAGCAGCTTGGGTTTGCTGGGACAGGGGTACAATGAGCAGTTCTTC	CASSLGLLGQGYNEQFF
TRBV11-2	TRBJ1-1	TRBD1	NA	TGTGCCAGCACTAGAGGCGGGACAGAGAACACTGAAGCTTTCTTT	CASTRGGTENTEAFF
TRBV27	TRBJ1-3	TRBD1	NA	TGTGCCAGCAGGCTGGACAGGGAGAACACCATATATTTT	CASRLDRENTIYF
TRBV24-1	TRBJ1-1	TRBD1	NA	TGTGCCACCAGTGACAAGGGACAGGGGGGGACTGAAGCTTTCTTT	CATSDKGQGGTEAFF
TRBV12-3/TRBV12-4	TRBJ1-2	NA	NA	TGTGCCAGCAGTACGGACTTATCTGGCTACACCTTC	CASSTDLSGYTF
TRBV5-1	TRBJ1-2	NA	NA	TGCGCCAGCAGCCCAAACTCCGGGTCCCCATCTTCTATGGGCTACACCTTC	CASSPNSGSPSSMGYTF
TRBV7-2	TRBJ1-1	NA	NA	TGTGCCAGCAGCTTATTTCTGGTAATGGTTGCCGGCACTGAAGCTTTCTTT	CASSLFLVMVAGTEAFF
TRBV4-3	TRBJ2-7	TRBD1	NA	TGCGCCAGCAGCCCCACCGGGACAGGGGCCTACGAGCAGTACTTC	CASSPTGTGAYEQYF
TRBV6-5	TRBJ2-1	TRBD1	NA	TGTGCCAGCAGCGGGACAGGGTTTGGGGAGCAGTTCTTC	CASSGTGFGEQFF
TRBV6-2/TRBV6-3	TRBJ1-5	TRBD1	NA	TGTGCCAGCAGTTCCCAAGGGGGCGGCCAGCCCCAGCATTTT	CASSSQGGGQPQHF
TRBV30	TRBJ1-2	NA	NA	TGTGCCTGGAGTCTAGTCAACTATGGCTACACCTTC	CAWSLVNYGYTF
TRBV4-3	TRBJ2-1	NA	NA	TGCGCCAGCAGCCTTACCGGTGGCGGCTACAATGAGCAGTTCTTC	CASSLTGGGYNEQFF
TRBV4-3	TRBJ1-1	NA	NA	TGCGCCAGCAGCCAAGAAACGAGGCAGGGGGCTTTCTTT	CASSQETRQGAFF
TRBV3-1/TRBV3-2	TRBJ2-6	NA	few	TGTGCCAGCAGCCAAGATACAGGCCCCTCTGGGGCCAACGTCCTGACTTTC	CASSQDTGPSGANVLTF
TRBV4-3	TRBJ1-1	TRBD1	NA	TGCGCCAGCAGCGTGAGACAGGGAGACACTGAAGCTTTCTTT	CASSVRQGDTEAFF
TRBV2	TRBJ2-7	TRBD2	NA	TGTGCCAGCGGGACTAGCGGGGGGGGAACCTACGAGCAGTACTTC	CASGTSGGGTYEQYF
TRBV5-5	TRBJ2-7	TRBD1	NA	TGTGCCAGCAGCTTGGTCCCGACAGGGGGGCACTACGAGCAGTACTTC	CASSLVPTGGHYEQYF
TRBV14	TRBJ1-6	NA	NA	TGTGCCAGCAGCCAGGGGATGCAGGGGAGGGCCTATTATAATTCACCCCTCCACTTT	CASSQGMQGRAYYNSPLHF
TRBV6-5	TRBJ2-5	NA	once	TGTGCCAGCACCGGGAACGCAGAGACCCAGTACTTC	CASTGNAETQYF
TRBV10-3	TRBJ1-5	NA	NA	TGTGCCATCAGGGGGAACAGGGATCAGCCCCAGCATTTT	CAIRGNRDQPQHF
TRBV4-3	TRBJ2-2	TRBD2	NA	TGCGCCAGCAGCCAGGGTAGCGGGGGAGATACCGGGGAGCTGTTTTTT	CASSQGSGGDTGELFF
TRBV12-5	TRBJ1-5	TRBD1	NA	TGTGCTAGTGGCGAACAGGGGAGGCTTCAGCCCCAGCATTTT	CASGEQGRLQPQHF
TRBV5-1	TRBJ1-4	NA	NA	TGCGCCAGCAGCCCCCGGGTAGGGGCTCATGAAAAACTGTTTTTT	CASSPRVGAHEKLFF
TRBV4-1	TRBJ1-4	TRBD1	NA	TGCGCCAGCAGCCAGCGACAGGGGCCAACTAATGAAAAACTGTTTTTT	CASSQRQGPTNEKLFF
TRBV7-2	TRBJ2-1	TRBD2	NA	TGTGCCAGCAGCCTCGGACTAGCGGGGGGGTTCTACAATGAGCAGTTCTTC	CASSLGLAGGFYNEQFF
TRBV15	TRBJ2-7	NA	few	TGTGCCACCAGCAATAAAGTGACAGGGGAGGGCTACGAGCAGTACTTC	CATSNKVTGEGYEQYF
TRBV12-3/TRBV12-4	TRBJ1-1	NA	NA	TGTGCCAGCAGTTCGAGGAACACTGAAGCTTTCTTT	CASSSRNTEAFF
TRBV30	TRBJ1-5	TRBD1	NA	TGTGCCTGGAGTGACCCCCGACAGGGGGCGTATAGCAATCAGCCCCAGCATTTT	CAWSDPRQGAYSNQPQHF
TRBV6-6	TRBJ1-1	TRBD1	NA	TGTGCCAGCAGTTTGGACAGGGGCCACACTGAAGCTTTCTTT	CASSLDRGHTEAFF
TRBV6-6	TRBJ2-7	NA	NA	TGTGCCAGCAGTTACTTCCGGGACTCCTACGAGCAGTACTTC	CASSYFRDSYEQYF
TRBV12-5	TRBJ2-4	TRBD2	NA	TGTGCTAGTGGTTTGGTTTGGGTAGCGGGGGTCCCGGGAAATAAAAACATTCAGTACTTC	CASGLVWVAGVPGNKNIQYF
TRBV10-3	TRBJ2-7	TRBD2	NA	TGTGCCATCAGCCGGACTAGCGGTGAAGGCGAGCAGTACTTC	CAISRTSGEGEQYF